This T cell receptor beta chain was recovered during a study of cytomegalovirus exposure and HLA in healthy donors. For this clone: Its antigen remains unknown.

General study findings and limits: Most of the TCR beta V segments (in an earlier analysis) were productive either about 87% or about 30% of the time.

PCR was performed using 60 Vbeta and 13 Jbeta primers. The protocol was immunoSEQ multiplex PCR, while the TCRdb copy is restricted to in-frame clones and leaves out a portion. The sample contains more than 150,000 clones, about 80% of which appear only once. The receptor was isolated from a man aged 40-55 years in good health and CMV-seronegative. Sequenced sample: PBMCs.

CDR3 bases: TGTGCCAGCAGCGTAACGACAGGGGGGTACGAGCAGTACTTC. It encodes CASSVTTGGYEQYF. V gene TRBV9 combines with J gene TRBJ2-7, with TRBD1 matching over 9 bases. V lost 1 base to trimming and J lost 4 bases; unmatched junction nucleotides: 3. Germline CDR1 SGDLS, CDR2 YYNGEE. There are 14 residues in the CDR3.